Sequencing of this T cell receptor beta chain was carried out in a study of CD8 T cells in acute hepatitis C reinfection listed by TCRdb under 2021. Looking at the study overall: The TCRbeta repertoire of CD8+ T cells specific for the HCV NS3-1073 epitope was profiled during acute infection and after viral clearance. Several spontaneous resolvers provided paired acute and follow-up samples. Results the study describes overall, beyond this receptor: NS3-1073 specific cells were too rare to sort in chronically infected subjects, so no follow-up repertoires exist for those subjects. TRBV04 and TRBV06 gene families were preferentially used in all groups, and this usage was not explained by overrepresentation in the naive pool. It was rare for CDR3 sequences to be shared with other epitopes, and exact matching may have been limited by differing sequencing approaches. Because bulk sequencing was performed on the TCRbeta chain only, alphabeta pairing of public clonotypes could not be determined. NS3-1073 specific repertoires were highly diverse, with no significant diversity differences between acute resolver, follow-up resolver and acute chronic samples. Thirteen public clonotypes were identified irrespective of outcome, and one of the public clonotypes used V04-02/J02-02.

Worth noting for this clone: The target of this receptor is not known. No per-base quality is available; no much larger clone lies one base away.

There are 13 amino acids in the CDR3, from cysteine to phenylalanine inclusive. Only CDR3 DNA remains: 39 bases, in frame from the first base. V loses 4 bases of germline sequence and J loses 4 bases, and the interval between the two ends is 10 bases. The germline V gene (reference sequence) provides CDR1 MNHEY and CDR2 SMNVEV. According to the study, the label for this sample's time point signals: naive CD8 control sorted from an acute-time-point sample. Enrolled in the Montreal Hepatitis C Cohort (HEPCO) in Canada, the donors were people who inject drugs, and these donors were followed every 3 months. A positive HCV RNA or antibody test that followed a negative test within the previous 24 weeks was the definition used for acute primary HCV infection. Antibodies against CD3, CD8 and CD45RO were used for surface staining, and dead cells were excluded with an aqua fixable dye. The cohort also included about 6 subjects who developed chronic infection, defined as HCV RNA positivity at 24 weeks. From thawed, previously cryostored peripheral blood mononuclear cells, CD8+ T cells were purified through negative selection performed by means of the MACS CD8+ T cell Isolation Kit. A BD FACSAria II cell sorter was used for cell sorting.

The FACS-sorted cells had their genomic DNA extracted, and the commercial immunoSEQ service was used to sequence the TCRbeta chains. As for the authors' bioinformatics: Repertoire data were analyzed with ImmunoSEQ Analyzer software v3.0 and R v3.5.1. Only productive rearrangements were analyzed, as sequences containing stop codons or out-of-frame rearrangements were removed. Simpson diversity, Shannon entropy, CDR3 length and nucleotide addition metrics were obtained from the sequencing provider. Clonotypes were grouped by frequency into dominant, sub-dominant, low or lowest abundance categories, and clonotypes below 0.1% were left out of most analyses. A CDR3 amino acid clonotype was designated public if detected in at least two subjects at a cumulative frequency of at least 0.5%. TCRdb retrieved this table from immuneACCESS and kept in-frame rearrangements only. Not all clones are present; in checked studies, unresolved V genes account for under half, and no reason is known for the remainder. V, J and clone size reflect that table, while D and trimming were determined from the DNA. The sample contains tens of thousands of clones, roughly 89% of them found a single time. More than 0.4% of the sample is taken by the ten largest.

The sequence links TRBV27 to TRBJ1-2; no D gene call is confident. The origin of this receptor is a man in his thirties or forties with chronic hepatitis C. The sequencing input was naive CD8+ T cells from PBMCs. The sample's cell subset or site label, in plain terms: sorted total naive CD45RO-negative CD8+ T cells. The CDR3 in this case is CASSSGEAYGYTF. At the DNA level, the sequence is TGTGCCAGCAGTTCCGGTGAAGCCTATGGCTACACCTTC.